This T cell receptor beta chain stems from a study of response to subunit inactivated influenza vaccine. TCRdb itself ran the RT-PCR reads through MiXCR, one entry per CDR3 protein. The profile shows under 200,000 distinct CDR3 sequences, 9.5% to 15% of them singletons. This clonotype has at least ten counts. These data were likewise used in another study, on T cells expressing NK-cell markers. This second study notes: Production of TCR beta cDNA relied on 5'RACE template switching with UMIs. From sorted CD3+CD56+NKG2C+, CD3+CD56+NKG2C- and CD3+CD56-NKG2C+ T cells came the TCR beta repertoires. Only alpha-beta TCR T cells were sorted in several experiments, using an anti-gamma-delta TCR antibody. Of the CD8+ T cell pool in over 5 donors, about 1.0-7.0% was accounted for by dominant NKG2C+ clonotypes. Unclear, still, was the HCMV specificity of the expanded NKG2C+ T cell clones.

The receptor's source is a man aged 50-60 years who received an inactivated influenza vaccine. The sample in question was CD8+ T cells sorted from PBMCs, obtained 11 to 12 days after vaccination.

CDR3 region: CASSQDWDSGTGPDTQYF. CDR3 coding DNA: TGCGCCAGCAGCCAAGATTGGGACTCCGGGACAGGGCCAGATACGCAGTATTTT. The chain links TRBV4-3 to TRBJ2-3, with 9 nucleotides matching TRBD1. This CDR3 is built from 18 residues. V lost 0 bases and J lost 4; bases outside the gene matches: 11. The germline V gene has CDR1 LGHNA and CDR2 YSLEER.